Listed here are 28 T cell receptor beta chains from one sample, sequenced in a study of kidney transplant recipient with SARS-CoV-2 infection. TCRdb fed the reads into MiXCR, producing one record per CDR3 protein. Found here are approximately 240,000 distinct CDR3 sequences, 25% to 35% of them singletons; the top ten hold less than 8.5%. Source: a blood sample, taken at baseline and between days 110 and 120 from a kidney transplant recipient. These receptor sequences come from a male patient younger than 45 who had COVID-19 and was a kidney transplant recipient. Some of these T cells may belong to the graft donor.

This clonotype was counted ten times or more. The V and J genes are TRBV7-3 and TRBJ2-7, with TRBD2 identical over 8 bases. CDR3 length equals 14 residues. V lost 4 bases, J lost 6 bases, and 8 bases stayed unmatched. Germline loops: CDR1 SGHTA, CDR2 FQGTGA. CDR3 protein: CASSWDTRGGEQYF. For the CDR3, the DNA is TGTGCCAGCAGCTGGGACACCCGGGGGGGCGAGCAGTACTTC. Supplemented by reference TRBV7-3 and TRBJ2-7, the full variable domain reads GAGVSQTPSNKVTEKGKYVELRCDPISGHTALYWYRQSLGQGPEFLIYFQGTGAADDSGLPNDRFFAVRPEGSVSTLKIQRTERGDSAVYLCASSWDTRGGEQYFGPGTRLTVT.

This clonotype appeared many times. The chain combines TRBV18 with TRBJ2-1; TRBD1 might be the D (5 bases). CDR1 is KGHSH and CDR2 is LQKENI in the germline V gene. The CDR3 is 16 residues long. V lost 0 bases and J 5 bases, leaving 14 bases between the germline ends. CDR3 region: CASSPPRGPLHNEQFF. CDR3 coding DNA: TGTGCCAGCTCACCACCTAGGGGCCCGCTCCACAATGAGCAGTTCTTC.

J is TRBJ2-1 and V is TRBV5-1, with D tentatively TRBD2 (5 bases). The CDR3 is 18 residues long. Trimming cost V 4 bases and J 2 bases, with 22 bases left between them. Germline V lookup: CDR1 SGHRS, CDR2 YFSETQ. CDR3 sequence: CASSHNAGGETPYNEQFF. CDR3 sequence (DNA): TGCGCCAGCAGCCATAACGCTGGAGGAGAGACCCCCTACAATGAGCAGTTCTTC. The full variable domain, with the rest looked up from reference TRBV5-1 and TRBJ2-1, is KAGVTQTPRYLIKTRGQQVTLSCSPISGHRSVSWYQQTPGQGLQFLFEYFSETQRNKGNFPGRFSGRQFSNSRSEMNVSTLELGDSALYLCASSHNAGGETPYNEQFFGPGTRLTVL.

This clonotype was detected many times. The chain uses TRBV18 and TRBJ2-7, with D maybe TRBD2 (7 bases). In germline, CDR1 is KGHSH, CDR2 LQKENI. Trimming pared 1 base from V and 7 bases from J, leaving 14 bases between. The CDR3 sequence is 14 residues long. CDR3 protein: CASSPQLQGGEQYF. CDR3 nucleotides: TGTGCCAGCTCACCACAGCTACAGGGAGGGGAGCAGTACTTC.

There are a few counts of this clonotype. The rearrangement links TRBV20-1 to TRBJ2-1; 13 bases are shared with TRBD2. V lost 0 bases and J lost 0; bases outside the gene matches: 8. Germline CDR1 is DFQATT and CDR2 is SNEGSKA (reference sequence). The CDR3 is made up of 19 amino acids. This CDR3 is CSAREEWGTSGNSYNEQFF. DNA of the CDR3: TGCAGTGCTAGAGAAGAATGGGGGACTAGCGGGAACTCCTACAATGAGCAGTTCTTC.

The table lists this clonotype with many counts. The V and J genes are TRBV24-1 and TRBJ1-2; D unresolved. The CDR3 length is 17 residues. CDR1 KGHDR and CDR2 SFDVKD come from the germline V gene. V lost 6 bases and J 4 bases, leaving 23 bases between the germline ends. Here the CDR3 DNA reads TGTGCCACCAGTAATCTAATTAGTACCAGAAAGACCTATGGCTACACCTTC. It translates to CATSNLISTRKTYGYTF.

Many counts were recorded for this clonotype. The rearrangement uses TRBV10-3 and TRBJ1-2, with a weak D call TRBD1 (6 bases). Trimming removed 0 bases at V and 4 bases at J, with 9 bases between. Germline lookup yields CDR1 ENHRY and CDR2 SYGVKD. CDR3 length: 14 amino acids. CDR3 nucleotide sequence: TGTGCCATCAGTGAGTCGACGGGGGCCTATGGCTACACCTTC. Translating gives CAISESTGAYGYTF.

This clonotype was observed at least ten times. V gene TRBV3-2 combines with J gene TRBJ2-3; the D call of TRBD1 is as the table states it, not checked on the DNA. TRBV3-2 has pseudogene status. This CDR3 contains 12 residues. The CDR3, as DNA: TGTGCCAGCAGCCCAGCCCCGGATACGCAGTATTTT. This translates into CASSPAPDTQYF.

This clonotype was seen many times. The chain recombines TRBV10-1 with TRBJ1-2; D gene uncertain. Deletions cut 5 bases from V and 4 bases from J, with 23 bases between. The CDR3 has 17 amino acids. Germline CDR1 WNHNN, CDR2 SYGVQD (reference sequence). This CDR3 reads CASSHTKRSRKTYGYTF. CDR3 sequence (DNA): TGCGCCAGCAGTCACACTAAAAGATCGCGAAAGACCTATGGCTACACCTTC.

This clonotype was found many times. CDR3 sequence (DNA): TGTGCCAGCAGTCTACTAGCGGGGGGAAACAATGAGCAGTTCTTC. It translates to CASSLLAGGNNEQFF. The V gene is TRBV7-3, the J gene TRBJ2-1; 12 bases map to TRBD2. The V gene's germline CDR1 is SGHTA and CDR2 FQGTGA. The CDR3 runs to 15 residues. The ends lost 6 bases at V and 5 bases at J; junction bases unmatched: 5.

On this clonotype itself: At one of its ends the junction is not consistent with the germline gene, which may arise from a read error. The chain is built from TRBV7-6 and TRBJ2-3, with a possible D match to TRBD2 (5 bases). This CDR3 region has 12 residues. From germline, CDR1 is SGHVS and CDR2 FNYEAQ. DNA of the CDR3: TGTGCCAACAGCTTAGGACTAGATACGCAGTATTTT. Its protein product is CANSLGLDTQYF. The full variable domain, completed using reference TRBV7-6 and TRBJ2-3, is GAGVSQSPRYKVTKRGQDVALRCDPISGHVSLYWYRQALGQGPEFLTYFNYEAQQDKSGLPNDRFSAERPEGSISTLTIQRTEQRDSAMYRCANSLGLDTQYFGPGTRLTVL.

This clonotype appeared many times. The V gene is TRBV7-9, the J gene TRBJ1-1; possible D gene TRBD1, 6 bases. Deletions cut 2 bases from V and 7 bases from J, with 17 bases between. The length of the CDR3 is 15 residues. Per the germline V gene, CDR1 is SEHNR and CDR2 is FQNEAQ (reference sequence). The chain's CDR3 is CASSLPPQGGVEAFF. In DNA form, the CDR3 reads TGTGCCAGCAGCTTACCCCCACAGGGCGGAGTTGAAGCTTTCTTT. The complete variable domain, with remaining parts taken from reference TRBV7-9 and TRBJ1-1, reads DTGVSQNPRHKITKRGQNVTFRCDPISEHNRLYWYRQTLGQGPEFLTYFQNEAQLEKSRLLSDRFSAERPKGSFSTLEIQRTEQGDSAMYLCASSLPPQGGVEAFFGQGTRLTVV.

The gene calls are TRBV11-2 and TRBJ2-5; D gene unclear. Germline loops: CDR1 SGHAT, CDR2 FQNNGV. Trimming removed 4 bases at V and 2 bases at J, with 14 bases between. The CDR3 covers 15 residues. The CDR3 region is CASSYLPARQETQYF. CDR3 DNA: TGTGCCAGCAGCTATCTACCAGCGAGACAAGAGACCCAGTACTTC.

This clonotype was observed a handful of times. The rearrangement uses TRBV5-1 and TRBJ1-2; D remains unclear. The CDR3 is made up of 16 amino acids. In germline, CDR1 is SGHRS, CDR2 YFSETQ. Trimming stripped 7 bases from V and 4 bases from J, with 23 bases between. CDR3 DNA sequence: TGCGCCAGCGAACAAATATCGGTTCGAAAGACCTATGGCTACACCTTC. This codes for CASEQISVRKTYGYTF. The full variable domain, completed using reference TRBV5-1 and TRBJ1-2, is KAGVTQTPRYLIKTRGQQVTLSCSPISGHRSVSWYQQTPGQGLQFLFEYFSETQRNKGNFPGRFSGRQFSNSRSEMNVSTLELGDSALYLCASEQISVRKTYGYTFGSGTRLTVV.

Worth noting for this clonotype: Germline and junction disagree at one end, which may indicate a read error. The chain couples TRBV7-8 to TRBJ2-3; maybe TRBD2 (5 bases). The CDR3 consists of 15 residues. Looked up from germline, CDR1 is SGHVS and CDR2 is FQNEAQ. The CDR3 coding sequence is TGTGCCAGTAGCTCGCTGAGGGCTAGCACAGATACGCAGTATTTT. Residues: CASSSLRASTDTQYF.

In this sample, this clonotype turned up a few times. The chain carries TRBV7-6 and TRBJ2-7; D is unclear. CDR1 SGHVS and CDR2 FNYEAQ come from the germline V gene. Trimming removed 3 bases from V and 5 bases from J, with 11 bases in between. This CDR3 is 13 amino acids long. The CDR3 spells CASSFGLSDEQYF. CDR3 DNA: TGTGCCAGCAGCTTCGGGCTTTCCGACGAGCAGTACTTC. The full variable domain, with the rest looked up from reference TRBV7-6 and TRBJ2-7, is GAGVSQSPRYKVTKRGQDVALRCDPISGHVSLYWYRQALGQGPEFLTYFNYEAQQDKSGLPNDRFSAERPEGSISTLTIQRTEQRDSAMYRCASSFGLSDEQYFGPGTRLTVT.

This clonotype came up many times. The chain combines TRBV6-6 with TRBJ2-7, with D tentatively TRBD1 (6 bases). Per the germline V gene, CDR1 is MNHNY and CDR2 is SVGAGI (reference sequence). V lost 4 bases and J 7 bases, leaving 14 bases between the germline ends. The CDR3 runs to 13 residues. The CDR3 spells CASSFQSRGEQYF. As DNA, the CDR3 is TGTGCCAGCAGTTTTCAAAGCAGGGGTGAGCAGTACTTC.

A remark on this clonotype: A read error is possible here, since a much larger clone lies one base away. The chain recombines TRBV12-3 or TRBV12-4 with TRBJ1-2; D gene uncertain. There are 14 residues in the CDR3. V lost 4 bases to trimming and J lost 2 bases, with 11 bases between them. The CDR3 protein is CASSSSDGNYGYTF. In DNA form, the CDR3 reads TGTGCCAGCAGTTCCTCGGACGGGAACTATGGCTACACCTTC.

This clonotype has a handful of counts. This rearrangement joins TRBV11-3 to TRBJ2-5; 10 bases are shared with TRBD2. Trimming took 3 bases from V and 6 from J; bases not matched to a gene: 7. This CDR3 region has 15 residues. Germline CDR1 and CDR2: SGHNT and YENEEA. Written as DNA, the CDR3 is TGTGCCAGCAGCTTGAGCGGGGGGGCGGAAAAGACCCAGTACTTC. As protein: CASSLSGGAEKTQYF.

This clonotype was seen many times. This sequence joins TRBV5-1 and TRBJ2-7, with 12 bases identical to TRBD1. CDR3 size: 14 residues. Germline CDR1 and CDR2: SGHRS and YFSETQ. Trimming took 7 bases from V and 6 from J; bases not matched to a gene: 8. CDR3 DNA: TGCGCCAGCGGCACCGGGACAGGGGGCCCCGAGCAGTACTTC. Protein sequence: CASGTGTGGPEQYF. Full variable domain (rest looked up from reference TRBV5-1 and TRBJ2-7): KAGVTQTPRYLIKTRGQQVTLSCSPISGHRSVSWYQQTPGQGLQFLFEYFSETQRNKGNFPGRFSGRQFSNSRSEMNVSTLELGDSALYLCASGTGTGGPEQYFGPGTRLTVT.

The table lists this clonotype with a few counts. The V and J genes are TRBV20-1 and TRBJ1-1; D is unresolved. The CDR3 is made up of 13 amino acids. The V gene lost 5 bases and the J gene lost 3 bases, with 13 bases spanning the gap. CDR1 and CDR2 from the germline V gene are DFQATT and SNEGSKA (reference sequence). CDR3 residues: CSARELLYTEAFF. CDR3 nucleotides: TGCAGTGCTCGGGAGCTTTTATACACTGAAGCTTTCTTT.

Comments on this clonotype: A much larger clone sits a single nucleotide away, making a read error possible. V and J are TRBV6-8 and TRBJ1-1; possibly TRBD1 for D (5 bases). V gave up 9 bases and J gave up 7 bases, with 18 bases separating them. The CDR3 has 13 residues. Germline V gives CDR1 MNHGY, CDR2 SAAAGT. In nucleotides, the CDR3 is TGTGCCAGTAGGACCGGACGGGGGGTTGAAGCTTTCTTT. The encoded protein is CASRTGRGVEAFF.

This clonotype was observed at least ten times. This sequence joins TRBV5-4 and TRBJ1-1, with a possible D match to TRBD1 (6 bases). With 1 base removed from V and 2 bases from J, the gap between germline ends came to 12 bases. This CDR3 region has 15 residues. In germline, CDR1 is SGHNT, CDR2 YYREEE (reference sequence). CDR3 in DNA: TGTGCCAGCAGCTTGAGGGGGGAGGGTAACACTGAAGCTTTCTTT. Translating gives CASSLRGEGNTEAFF.

This chain joins TRBV5-1 and TRBJ2-2, with 9 positions matching TRBD2. The V segment lost 0 bases and the J segment 2 bases; nucleotides outside the gene matches: 5. The CDR3 is 17 amino acids. Germline V gene lookup returns CDR1 SGHRS and CDR2 YFSETQ. The CDR3 bases are TGCGCCAGCAGCTTGGATCCCCTAGCGGGAAACACCGGGGAGCTGTTTTTT. Amino acid sequence: CASSLDPLAGNTGELFF. Drawing the rest from reference TRBV5-1 and TRBJ2-2, the complete variable domain is KAGVTQTPRYLIKTRGQQVTLSCSPISGHRSVSWYQQTPGQGLQFLFEYFSETQRNKGNFPGRFSGRQFSNSRSEMNVSTLELGDSALYLCASSLDPLAGNTGELFFGEGSRLTVL.

This clonotype was seen repeatedly, ten times or more. The chain recombines TRBV5-5 with TRBJ1-2; D ambiguous. This CDR3 region has 16 residues. V was pared by 7 bases and J by 4 bases, with 23 bases between. Germline V gene data show CDR1 as SGHKS and CDR2 as YYEKEE (reference sequence). CDR3 protein: CASWSFVSRKTYGYTF. In DNA, the CDR3 is TGTGCCAGCTGGAGTTTTGTCTCGCGAAAGACCTATGGCTACACCTTC.

This clonotype was detected only once. A clone one base away is much larger, so this may be a read error. The chain combines TRBV5-1 with TRBJ2-5, with D possibly TRBD1 on 6 matching bases. CDR3 length: 14 residues. Germline V gene sequence: CDR1 SGHRS, CDR2 YFSETQ. This CDR3 is CASSPTGIRETRYF. CDR3 sequence (DNA): TGCGCCAGCAGCCCCACAGGGATTAGGGAGACCCGGTACTTC.

This clonotype appeared many times. The chain has TRBV6-8 and TRBJ2-5; 8 nucleotides match TRBD1. V dropped 8 bases and J dropped 2; count of bases not matched to a gene: 4. Germline assignment: CDR1 MNHGY and CDR2 SAAAGT. This CDR3 has 13 residues. The CDR3 DNA reads as TGTGCCAGCGGTACAGGGGGGCAAGAGACCCAGTACTTC. Translated, it gives CASGTGGQETQYF.

This clonotype has at least ten counts. The V call is TRBV6-4, the J call TRBJ2-2; no clear D gene. The CDR3 covers 13 residues. V shed 0 bases and J shed 4 bases, with 3 bases lying between them. Per germline, CDR1 MRHNA and CDR2 SNTAGT. The CDR3, as DNA: TGTGCCAGCAGTGACTCTGTCACCGGGGAGCTGTTTTTT. Residues: CASSDSVTGELFF.